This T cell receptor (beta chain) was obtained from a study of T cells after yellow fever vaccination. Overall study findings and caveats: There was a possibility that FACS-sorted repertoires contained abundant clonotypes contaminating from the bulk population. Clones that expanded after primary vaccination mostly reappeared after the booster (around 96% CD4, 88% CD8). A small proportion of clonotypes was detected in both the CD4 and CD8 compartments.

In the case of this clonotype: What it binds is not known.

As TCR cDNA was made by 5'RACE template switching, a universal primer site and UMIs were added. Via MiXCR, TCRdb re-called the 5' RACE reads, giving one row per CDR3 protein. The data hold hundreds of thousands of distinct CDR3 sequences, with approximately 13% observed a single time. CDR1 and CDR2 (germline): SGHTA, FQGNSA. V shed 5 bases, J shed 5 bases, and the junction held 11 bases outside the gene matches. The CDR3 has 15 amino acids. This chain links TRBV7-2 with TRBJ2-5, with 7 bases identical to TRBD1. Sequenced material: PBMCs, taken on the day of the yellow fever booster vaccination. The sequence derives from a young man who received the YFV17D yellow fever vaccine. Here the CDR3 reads CASSPHDRVGETQYF. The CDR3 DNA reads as TGTGCCAGCAGCCCTCACGACAGGGTGGGGGAGACCCAGTACTTC.